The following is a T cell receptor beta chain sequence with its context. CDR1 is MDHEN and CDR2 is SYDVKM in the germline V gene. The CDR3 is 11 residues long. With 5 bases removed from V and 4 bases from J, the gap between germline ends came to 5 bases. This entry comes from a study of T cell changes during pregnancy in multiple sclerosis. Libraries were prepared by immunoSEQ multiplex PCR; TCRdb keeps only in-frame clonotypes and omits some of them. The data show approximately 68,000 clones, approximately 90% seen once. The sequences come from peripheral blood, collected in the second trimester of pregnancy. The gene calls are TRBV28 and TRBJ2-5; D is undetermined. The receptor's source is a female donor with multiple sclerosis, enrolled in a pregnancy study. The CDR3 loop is CASSVRETQYF. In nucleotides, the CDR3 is TGTGCCAGCAGTGTCCGAGAGACCCAGTACTTC.